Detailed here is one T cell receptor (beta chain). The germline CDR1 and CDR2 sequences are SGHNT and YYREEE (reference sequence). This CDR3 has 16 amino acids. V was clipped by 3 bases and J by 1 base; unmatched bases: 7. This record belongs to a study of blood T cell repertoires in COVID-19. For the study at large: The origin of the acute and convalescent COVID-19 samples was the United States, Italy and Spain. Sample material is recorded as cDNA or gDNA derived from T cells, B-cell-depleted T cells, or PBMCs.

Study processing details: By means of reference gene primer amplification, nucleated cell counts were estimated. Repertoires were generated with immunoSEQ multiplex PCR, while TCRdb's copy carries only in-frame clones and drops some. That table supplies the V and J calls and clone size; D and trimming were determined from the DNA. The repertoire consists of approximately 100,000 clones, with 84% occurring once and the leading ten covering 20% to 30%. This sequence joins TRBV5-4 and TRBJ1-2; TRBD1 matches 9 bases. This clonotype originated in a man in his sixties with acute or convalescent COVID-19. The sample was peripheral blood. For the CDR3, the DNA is TGTGCCAGCAGCTCCCCGGGACAGGGCAATAACTATGGCTACACCTTC. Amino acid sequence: CASSSPGQGNNYGYTF.